Below are 27 T cell receptor beta chains sequenced from a single sample in a study of blood T cells in healthy people across ages (dated by TCRdb to about 2015). The library was produced with 5' RACE. Sequencer: Illumina HiSeq 2500. A second about 7 to 11 cycle PCR used a sample-barcoded 5' primer and a J-beta primer mix. TCRdb took the public reads, trimmed them with fastp at Q25, ran MiXCR for clone calling and kept in-frame beta chains. Each record represents a unique CDR3 protein, reported with the most common genes and DNA among its rows. The sample table holds more than 1,400,000 distinct CDR3 sequences, of which 40% to 50% were seen once. The biggest ten clones account for under 8% of the sample. The sample taken for sequencing was blood. These receptors were collected from a woman younger than 35 in good health.

V is TRBV6-2 or TRBV6-3 and J is TRBJ2-4; D is possibly TRBD1 or TRBD2 (6 bases each). The CDR3 consists of 16 residues. Trimming left V 2 bases short and J 2 bases short, with 13 bases between. Germline V gene sequence: CDR1 MNHEY, CDR2 SVGEGT. The chain's CDR3 is CASSYAEGGTKNIQYF. The CDR3 DNA reads TGTGCCAGCAGTTACGCTGAGGGGGGAACCAAAAACATTCAGTACTTC.

The table lists this clonotype with a few counts. The chain recombines TRBV7-3 with TRBJ2-2, with 14 nucleotides matching TRBD2. Germline V gives CDR1 SGHTA, CDR2 FQGTGA. V lost 5 bases, J lost 6 bases, and 2 bases stayed unmatched. The CDR3 runs to 15 residues. As DNA, the CDR3 is TGTGCCAGCAGCCGGACTAGCGGGAGGCCCGGGGAGCTGTTTTTT. Its translation: CASSRTSGRPGELFF. Full variable domain (missing parts from reference TRBV7-3 and TRBJ2-2): GAGVSQTPSNKVTEKGKYVELRCDPISGHTALYWYRQSLGQGPEFLIYFQGTGAADDSGLPNDRFFAVRPEGSVSTLKIQRTERGDSAVYLCASSRTSGRPGELFFGEGSRLTVL.

The chain links TRBV5-1 to TRBJ2-7; TRBD1 is a possible D gene (5 bases). Looked up from germline, CDR1 is SGHRS and CDR2 is YFSETQ. The CDR3 is 16 amino acids. Trimming cost V 0 bases and J 0 bases, with 13 bases left between them. CDR3 amino acids: CASSLERGEGSYEQYF. CDR3 coding DNA: TGCGCCAGCAGCTTGGAAAGGGGTGAAGGCTCCTACGAGCAGTACTTC.

The chain employs TRBV27 and TRBJ1-2; a weak D match, TRBD1 (6 bases). V was trimmed by 4 bases and J by 2 bases, leaving 14 bases between them. The CDR3 has 15 residues. Germline V CDR1 and CDR2: MNHEY, SMNVEV (reference sequence). For the CDR3, the DNA is TGTGCCAGCAGTTCCACGACAGGAGACAACTATGGCTACACCTTC. Amino acid sequence: CASSSTTGDNYGYTF.

Points on this clonotype: Being one base from a much bigger clone, this may be a read error. CDR3 in DNA: TGTGCCAGCAGTTTAGGGGCTAGCGGGAGAAGGAATGAGCAGTTCTTC. This encodes CASSLGASGRRNEQFF. The chain links TRBV12-3 or TRBV12-4 to TRBJ2-1; the match to TRBD2 covers 10 bases. This CDR3 is 16 amino acids long. J gave up 7 bases and V 1 base, and 7 bases lay outside the gene matches.

This chain links TRBV27 with TRBJ2-3; perhaps TRBD1 as D (7 bases). This CDR3 spans 16 amino acids. Germline V CDR1 and CDR2: MNHEY, SMNVEV (reference sequence). Trimming took 5 bases from V and 2 from J, leaving 17 bases between them. CDR3: CASSPRSGGYTDTQYF. CDR3 DNA: TGTGCCAGCAGTCCTCGATCAGGGGGGTACACAGATACGCAGTATTTT.

The V and J genes are TRBV20-1 and TRBJ1-2, with D perhaps matching TRBD1 (6 bases). V dropped 1 base and J dropped 6 bases, with 12 bases sitting between them. The germline V gene encodes CDR1 DFQATT and CDR2 SNEGSKA (reference sequence). The length of the CDR3 is 13 residues. CDR3 sequence: CSARGTGSNGYTF. CDR3 in DNA: TGCAGTGCTAGAGGAACAGGGTCGAATGGCTACACCTTC.

Worth noting for this clonotype: This could be a read error, since a much larger clone is one nucleotide away. The V call is TRBV2, the J call TRBJ2-4; D gene unclear. V was pared by 5 bases and J by 15 bases, with 20 bases between. CDR1 is SNHLY, CDR2 FYNNEI, per germline. CDR3 size: 13 residues. CDR3 in DNA: TGTGCCAGCAGTTCAAATACGTACAATGAGCGGTACTTC. This sequence encodes CASSSNTYNERYF. Based on the CDR3 plus reference TRBV2 and TRBJ2-4, the full variable domain is EPEVTQTPSHQVTQMGQEVILRCVPISNHLYFYWYRQILGQKVEFLVSFYNNEISEKSEIFDDQFSVERPDGSNFTLKIRSTKLEDSAMYFCASSSNTYNERYFGAGTRLSVL.

The V call is TRBV12-3 or TRBV12-4, the J call TRBJ2-5; possible D gene TRBD1, 6 bases. Judging by the DNA end, TRBJ2-7 fits better; the J call may be wrong. The CDR3 has 15 amino acids. CDR3 sequence reads: CASRHGQTNSYEQYF. The CDR3 bases are TGTGCCAGCAGACACGGACAGACTAACTCCTACGAGCAGTACTTC.

The rearrangement links TRBV4-2 to TRBJ2-5; TRBD2 aligns across 14 bases. This CDR3 has 16 residues. Germline loops: CDR1 LGHNA, CDR2 YNFKEQ. V shed 2 bases, J shed 5 bases, and the junction held 4 bases outside the gene matches. CDR3 in amino acids: CASSQKTSGGAETQYF. CDR3 DNA sequence: TGTGCCAGCAGCCAAAAGACTAGCGGGGGGGCCGAGACCCAGTACTTC.

This clonotype occurred a few times. The genes are TRBV7-2 and TRBJ2-7; either TRBD1 or TRBD2 may fit D (5 bases each). The V gene lost 4 bases and the J gene lost 3 bases, with 10 bases spanning the gap. The CDR3 is 13 residues long. Germline V gives CDR1 SGHTA, CDR2 FQGNSA. The CDR3 spells CASSSGPLYEQYF. CDR3 nucleotides: TGTGCCAGCAGCTCGGGACCCCTCTACGAGCAGTACTTC.

The V and J genes are TRBV10-3 and TRBJ2-4; D possibly corresponds to TRBD1 (6 bases). Near its end, the DNA agrees better with TRBJ2-5, so the J call may be wrong. The CDR3 covers 14 residues. Germline V CDR1 and CDR2: ENHRY, SYGVKD. CDR3 amino acids: CAIKRTDQGETQYF. In nucleotides, the CDR3 is TGTGCCATCAAAAGGACAGATCAGGGGGAGACCCAGTACTTC.

The V call is TRBV3-1, the J call TRBJ1-1; the D gene is possibly TRBD1 (5 bases). In germline, CDR1 is LGHDT, CDR2 YNNKEL (reference sequence). Trimming took off 4 bases at V and 0 bases at J, with 12 bases between the two ends. The CDR3 spans 15 residues. The DNA of the CDR3 is TGTGCCAGCAGCCTGAGGGACTTTCTGAACACTGAAGCTTTCTTT. This translates into CASSLRDFLNTEAFF.

CDR3 loop: CSERTGLETQYF. In DNA form, the CDR3 reads TGCAGCGAACGCACAGGGCTCGAGACCCAGTACTTC. V and J are TRBV29-1 and TRBJ2-5; TRBD1 might be the D (6 bases). The CDR3 runs to 12 residues. The V end was cut by 7 bases, the J end by 5 bases, with 14 bases between. Germline CDR1 reads SQVTM; CDR2 reads ANQGSEA.

The table lists this clonotype with a few counts. The V and J genes are TRBV27 and TRBJ2-5; TRBD2 matches at 8 bases. The J call may not be correct, given that the DNA end is closer to TRBJ2-4. Germline CDR1 and CDR2: MNHEY and SMNVEV (reference sequence). CDR3 length: 16 residues. CDR3 nucleotides: TGTGCCAGCAGTAGGACTAGCCCCTCACTGGGAGACATTCAGTACTTC. Encoded protein: CASSRTSPSLGDIQYF.

This clonotype appeared a few times. V and J are TRBV7-2 and TRBJ1-5, with D perhaps matching TRBD1 (6 bases). Trimming cost V 4 bases and J 6 bases, with 19 bases left between them. This CDR3 has 16 residues. CDR1 and CDR2 (germline): SGHTA, FQGNSA. CDR3 region: CASSSGVGGTAQPQHF. CDR3 nucleotide sequence: TGTGCCAGCAGCTCAGGGGTGGGGGGGACGGCTCAGCCCCAGCATTTT. Variable domain in full (rest from reference TRBV7-2 and TRBJ1-5): GAGVSQSPSNKVTEKGKDVELRCDPISGHTALYWYRQSLGQGLEFLIYFQGNSAPDKSGLPSDRFSAERTGGSVSTLTIQRTQQEDSAVYLCASSSGVGGTAQPQHFGDGTRLSIL.

V is TRBV6-2 or TRBV6-3 and J is TRBJ2-4, with 11 positions matching TRBD2. CDR1 and CDR2 (germline): MNHEY, SVGEGT. The CDR3 loop spans 16 amino acids. V shed 5 bases and J 6 bases; nucleotides not matched to a gene: 9. This chain's CDR3 is CASSTALAGELNIQYF. The CDR3 DNA is TGTGCCAGCAGTACGGCACTAGCGGGGGAGTTAAACATTCAGTACTTC.

The rearrangement links TRBV4-1 to TRBJ2-1; D unresolved. Looked up from germline, CDR1 is MGHRA and CDR2 is YSYEKL. The CDR3 spans 16 residues. The V end lost 2 bases, the J end lost 0 bases, and 11 bases lay between the germline ends. In nucleotides, the CDR3 is TGCGCCAGCAGCCAACCGACGGGTGCCTCCTACAATGAGCAGTTCTTC. This codes for CASSQPTGASYNEQFF.

This chain uses TRBV25-1 with TRBJ1-2, with a tentative D call TRBD1 (6 bases). V was pared by 2 bases and J by 5 bases, with 12 bases between. The germline V gene encodes CDR1 MGHDK and CDR2 SYGVNS. The CDR3 sequence is 14 residues long. CDR3 sequence (DNA): TGTGCCAGCAGTGAAGGGCAGGGGAGTTATGGCTACACCTTC. Protein: CASSEGQGSYGYTF.

The chain uses TRBV6-1 and TRBJ1-1; D is undetermined. The CDR3 length is 12 residues. V gave up 4 bases and J gave up 7 bases, with 10 bases separating them. Germline V gene data show CDR1 as MNHNS and CDR2 as SASEGT. The CDR3: CASSVTSVEAFF. The CDR3 DNA reads as TGTGCCAGCAGTGTTACGTCGGTTGAAGCTTTCTTT.

This clonotype appeared a few times. The genes are TRBV6-2 or TRBV6-3 and TRBJ2-2; weak D call: TRBD2 (5 bases). V lost 6 bases to trimming and J lost 7 bases, with 18 bases between them. This CDR3 is built from 15 residues. CDR1 is MNHEY and CDR2 is SVGEGT in the germline V gene. In DNA, the CDR3 is TGTGCCAGCAGACGCGGACGGAGACGGGGCGGGGAGCTGTTTTTT. This encodes CASRRGRRRGGELFF.

This clonotype was counted between two and nine times. J is TRBJ1-1 and V is TRBV6-5; TRBD1 is a possible D gene (6 bases). Germline V gene sequence: CDR1 MNHEY, CDR2 SVGAGI. V lost 6 bases and J 3 bases, leaving 11 bases between the germline ends. The length of the CDR3 is 13 residues. CDR3 in DNA: TGTGCCAGCAGGCAACAGGGATACACTGAAGCTTTCTTT. It encodes CASRQQGYTEAFF.

This clonotype was seen only a few times. V usage is TRBV4-1 and J usage is TRBJ2-3; perhaps D is TRBD1 or TRBD2 (5 bases each). Germline V gene lookup returns CDR1 MGHRA and CDR2 YSYEKL. This CDR3 is 18 amino acids long. V was cut by 4 bases and J by 0 bases, with 20 bases left in between. In DNA form, the CDR3 reads TGCGCCAGCAGCCGTGATCCGCCCCAGGGAGCTAGCACAGATACGCAGTATTTT. Encoded protein: CASSRDPPQGASTDTQYF.

By share, this clonotype ranks as medium-sized. This rearrangement joins TRBV15 to TRBJ1-1; unclear D gene. V lost 0 bases to trimming and J lost 2 bases, with 10 bases between them. This CDR3 contains 15 residues. Germline V gene lookup returns CDR1 LNHNV and CDR2 YYDKDF (reference sequence). CDR3 sequence (DNA): TGTGCCACCAGCAGAGATCATGGGCCAAACACTGAAGCTTTCTTT. Protein sequence: CATSRDHGPNTEAFF.

The CDR3 reads CASSPGQKNTEAFF. Written as DNA, the CDR3 is TGTGCCAGCAGCCCCGGACAGAAGAACACTGAAGCTTTCTTT. The chain couples TRBV7-9 to TRBJ1-1, with a tentative D call TRBD1 (6 bases). CDR3 length: 14 residues. CDR1 is SEHNR and CDR2 is FQNEAQ in the germline V gene (reference sequence). V lost 5 bases and J 1 base, leaving 11 bases between the germline ends.

As to this clonotype: Given a much more abundant clone one base away, this may be a read error. J is TRBJ2-1 and V is TRBV7-2; D uncertain. With 8 bases removed from V and 9 bases from J, the gap between germline ends came to 20 bases. The V gene's germline CDR1 is SGHTA and CDR2 FQGNSA. The CDR3 sequence is 14 residues long. This CDR3 is CASPVPGGRSEQFF. CDR3 in DNA: TGTGCCAGCCCCGTCCCGGGCGGACGAAGTGAGCAGTTCTTC. Together with reference TRBV7-2 and TRBJ2-1, the CDR3 gives the full variable domain: GAGVSQSPSNKVTEKGKDVELRCDPISGHTALYWYRQSLGQGLEFLIYFQGNSAPDKSGLPSDRFSAERTGGSVSTLTIQRTQQEDSAVYLCASPVPGGRSEQFFGPGTRLTVL.

The CDR3 DNA reads TGTGCCAGCAGTGAATATTTTGACAGGGGCGAAGGCTACACCTTC. It codes for CASSEYFDRGEGYTF. V gene TRBV25-1 combines with J gene TRBJ1-2; 8 nucleotides align to TRBD1. This CDR3 is 15 amino acids long. The germline gives CDR1 MGHDK, CDR2 SYGVNS. With 0 bases clipped from V and 8 bases from J, the junction kept 8 bases outside the gene matches.